Listed below are T cell receptor beta chains from one sample, sequenced in a study of cytomegalovirus exposure and HLA in healthy donors. Clones were sequenced by immunoSEQ multiplex PCR, and TCRdb holds only the in-frame ones, with some missing. The data show roughly 180,000 clones, roughly 80% seen once. The sample taken for sequencing was PBMCs. These receptor sequences come from a man between 35 and 55 years old in good health and CMV-seronegative. CDR3s include the opening cysteine and the closing phenylalanine or tryptophan. The D gene is left open where the match is weak. Clone sizes are given selectively: once, few, many, or a class where the clone is expanded.

abundance	v_gene	d_gene	j_gene	CDR3nt	CDR3aa
-	TRBV30	-	TRBJ2-5	TGTGCCTGGAGTCTAGGGGATGCGGCGGAGACCCAGTACTTC	CAWSLGDAAETQYF
-	TRBV19	TRBD2	TRBJ2-1	TGTGCCAGTAGTCTAGCGGGAGCGTACAATGAGCAGTTCTTC	CASSLAGAYNEQFF
-	TRBV5-4	TRBD2	TRBJ2-7	TGTGCCAGCAGCCGGGGGGGATCGGCCCCCTACGAGCAGTACTTC	CASSRGGSAPYEQYF
-	TRBV28	-	TRBJ2-7	TGTGCCAGCTCTAACGGAGGAAGCTCCTACGAGCAGTACTTC	CASSNGGSSYEQYF
-	TRBV28	-	TRBJ1-2	TGTGCCAGCAAGTCGGGGTCCGTAAACTATGGCTACACCTTC	CASKSGSVNYGYTF
few	TRBV6-5	TRBD1	TRBJ1-2	TGTGCCAGCAGTTACACTCGGACAGGCGGAGGCTATGGCTACACCTTC	CASSYTRTGGGYGYTF
-	TRBV14	TRBD1	TRBJ2-1	TGTGCCAGCAGCCAAGATCACGCGACAGGGGGGACTGAGCAGTTCTTC	CASSQDHATGGTEQFF
once	TRBV9	TRBD1	TRBJ1-6	TGTGCCAGCAGACCCGGGACAGGTAATTCACCCCTCCACTTT	CASRPGTGNSPLHF
-	TRBV7-8	-	TRBJ1-5	TGTGCCAGCAGCTTAGGAGGGGGTAATCAGCCCCAGCATTTT	CASSLGGGNQPQHF
-	TRBV19	-	TRBJ1-5	TGTGCCAGTAGTATAGACGGGAATCAGCCCCAGCATTTT	CASSIDGNQPQHF
-	TRBV4-2	TRBD2	TRBJ2-1	TGTGCCAGCAGCCCCGTACTAGCGGGGACCTCCTACAATGAGCAGTTCTTC	CASSPVLAGTSYNEQFF
-	TRBV15	TRBD1	TRBJ2-7	TGTGCCACCAGCGGCCCTAAGGGGACAGGGGCTTTTATAGGGTCCTACGAGCAGTACTTC	CATSGPKGTGAFIGSYEQYF
-	TRBV6-5	TRBD1	TRBJ1-6	TGTGCCAGCAGTTACTCCGGACAGGGCTATAATTCACCCCTCCACTTT	CASSYSGQGYNSPLHF
-	TRBV5-5	-	TRBJ2-1	TGTGCCAGCAGCTTGGTTCAGGACAATGAGCAGTTCTTC	CASSLVQDNEQFF
-	TRBV5-1	TRBD1	TRBJ1-1	TGCGCCAGCAGCTTTTACGGGACAGGGGACACTGAAGCTTTCTTT	CASSFYGTGDTEAFF
-	TRBV6-4	TRBD2	TRBJ2-1	TGTGCCAGCAGTGACCCTCGGACTAGCGCAGGTTCCTACAATGAGCAGTTCTTC	CASSDPRTSAGSYNEQFF
-	TRBV5-5	-	TRBJ2-5	TGTGCCAGCAGCTTTTACAGGAGAGAGACCCAGTACTTC	CASSFYRRETQYF
-	TRBV5-4	TRBD1	TRBJ1-2	TGTGCCAGCAGCCCGGGACAGGGCGCCTCTGGCTACACCTTC	CASSPGQGASGYTF
-	TRBV6-5	TRBD1	TRBJ2-7	TGTGCCAGCAGTGTCGGGACAGGGTATGCCTACGAGCAGTACTTC	CASSVGTGYAYEQYF
-	TRBV4-1	-	TRBJ2-1	TGCGCCAGCAGCCAATCGGCGGGGATCTCCTACAATGAGCAGTTCTTC	CASSQSAGISYNEQFF
-	TRBV7-3	TRBD1	TRBJ2-5	TGTGCCAGCAGCTTAGAAACAGGGGGTTCCCAAGAGACCCAGTACTTC	CASSLETGGSQETQYF
-	TRBV28	-	TRBJ1-2	TGTGCCAGCAGTCCCGTAGGCAGGGACTATGGCTACACCTTC	CASSPVGRDYGYTF
few	TRBV29-1	TRBD1	TRBJ1-1	TGCAGCGTTGAGTGGCTAACAGGGGGCGGAACTTGGAACACTGAAGCTTTCTTT	CSVEWLTGGGTWNTEAFF
-	TRBV9	-	TRBJ2-3	TGTGCCAGCAGCGTAGGAGGAATAGATACGCAGTATTTT	CASSVGGIDTQYF
once	TRBV18	-	TRBJ1-5	TGTGCCAGCTCACCACCAAACAGTCAGAATAGCAATCAGCCCCAGCATTTT	CASSPPNSQNSNQPQHF
-	TRBV18	TRBD2	TRBJ2-7	TGTGCCAGCTCACCCTCGACTAGCGGGGATTACGAGCAGTACTTC	CASSPSTSGDYEQYF
-	TRBV5-1	TRBD2	TRBJ2-1	TGCGCCAGCAGCTTGGAGCGGGAGGTCAATGAGCAGTTCTTC	CASSLEREVNEQFF
-	TRBV6-5	TRBD1	TRBJ1-4	TGTGCCAGCAGTGTGACAGGGAGGACTGAAAAACTGTTTTTT	CASSVTGRTEKLFF
-	TRBV19	TRBD1	TRBJ2-7	TGTGCCAGTACCACGGACAGGGGTTACGAGCAGTACTTC	CASTTDRGYEQYF
-	TRBV21-1	-	TRBJ1-3	TGTGCCAGCAGCAGAGACATGGGCGGAAACACCATATATTTT	CASSRDMGGNTIYF
-	TRBV19	-	TRBJ2-2	TGTGCCACTACCCACGGGCTCGGAGGGACCGGGGAGCTGTTTTTT	CATTHGLGGTGELFF
once	TRBV28	-	TRBJ2-5	TGTGCCAGCATGAGCTTCCAAGAGACCCAGTACTTC	CASMSFQETQYF
few	TRBV7-9	-	TRBJ2-1	TGTGCCAGCAGCCGTCCTAGGGAGCAGCTCTTC	CASSRPREQLF
-	TRBV14	-	TRBJ2-2	TGTGCCAGCAGCCAAGATCTGCCGGGAACCGGGGAGCTGTTTTTT	CASSQDLPGTGELFF
once	TRBV30	-	TRBJ2-7	TGTGCCTGGGGCCCGGGACAATACTACGAGCAGTACTTC	CAWGPGQYYEQYF
few	TRBV18	-	TRBJ1-2	TGTGCCAGCTCCTTCGGGGGGGCCCTCTATGGCTACACCTTC	CASSFGGALYGYTF
-	TRBV7-9	-	TRBJ1-1	TGTGCCAGCAGCTACGGTATGGTCACTGAAGCTTTCTTT	CASSYGMVTEAFF
few	TRBV9	TRBD2	TRBJ2-7	TGTGCCAGCAGCCCCCGGGGGAGCGGGGAGATCGACGAGCAGTACTTC	CASSPRGSGEIDEQYF
-	TRBV19	-	TRBJ2-2	TGTGCCAGTAGAGGGCCAGGGTCGAACACCGGGGAGCTGTTTTTT	CASRGPGSNTGELFF
-	TRBV7-3	TRBD1	TRBJ1-2	TGTGCCAGCAGCCTACGACAGGGGTATGGCTACACCTTC	CASSLRQGYGYTF
-	TRBV6-5	-	TRBJ2-7	TGTGCCAGCAGTTACGGCGCAGGGCTGAACGAGCAGTACTTC	CASSYGAGLNEQYF
once	TRBV15	-	TRBJ2-7	TGTGCCACCAGCAGAGTTGACAGATCCCTCACCTACGAGCAGTACTTC	CATSRVDRSLTYEQYF
-	TRBV5-4	TRBD2	TRBJ2-1	TGTGCCAGCAGCTTAGGACTAGCGGGGGGTAACAATGAGCAGTTCTTC	CASSLGLAGGNNEQFF
-	TRBV5-1	TRBD2	TRBJ2-2	TGCGCCAGCAGCTTAATGGTAGCGGGAGTCACCGGGGAGCTGTTTTTT	CASSLMVAGVTGELFF
-	TRBV4-3	-	TRBJ2-1	TGCGCCAGCAGCCAAGGGACGGGGGTGTACAACAATGAGCAGTTCTTC	CASSQGTGVYNNEQFF
-	TRBV5-3	-	TRBJ2-1	TGTGCCAGTCCCGGGATAGGCCCTAGGAATGAGCAGTTCTTC	CASPGIGPRNEQFF
-	TRBV9	TRBD1	TRBJ2-7	TGTGCCAGCAGCGCCGCACAGACAGGGGGGACTCCTTTCGGCGGGATCTACGAGCAGTACTTC	CASSAAQTGGTPFGGIYEQYF
-	TRBV18	-	TRBJ2-7	TGTGCCAGCTCACCAGGGAGTCCCTACGAGCAGTACTTC	CASSPGSPYEQYF
once	TRBV25-1	-	TRBJ2-1	TGTGCCAGCAGCGAGGGGGCGGGACCCGAGCAGTTCTTC	CASSEGAGPEQFF
-	TRBV11-2	-	TRBJ2-3	TGTGCCAGCAGCCCCATATGGGGGCCGCGGGAGCTGACAGATACGCAGTATTTT	CASSPIWGPRELTDTQYF